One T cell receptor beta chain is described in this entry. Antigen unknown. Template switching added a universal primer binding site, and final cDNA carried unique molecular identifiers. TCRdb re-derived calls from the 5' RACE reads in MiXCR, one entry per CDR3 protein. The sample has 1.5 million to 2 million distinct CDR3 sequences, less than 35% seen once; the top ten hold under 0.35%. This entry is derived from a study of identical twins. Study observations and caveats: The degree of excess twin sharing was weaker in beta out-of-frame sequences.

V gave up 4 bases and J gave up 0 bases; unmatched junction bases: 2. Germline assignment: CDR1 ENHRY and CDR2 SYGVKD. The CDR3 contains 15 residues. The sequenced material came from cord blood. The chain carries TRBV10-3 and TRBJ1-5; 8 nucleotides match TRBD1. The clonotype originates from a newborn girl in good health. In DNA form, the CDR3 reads TGTGCCATCAGTGGGGACAGGAATAGCAATCAGCCCCAGCATTTT. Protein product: CAISGDRNSNQPQHF.